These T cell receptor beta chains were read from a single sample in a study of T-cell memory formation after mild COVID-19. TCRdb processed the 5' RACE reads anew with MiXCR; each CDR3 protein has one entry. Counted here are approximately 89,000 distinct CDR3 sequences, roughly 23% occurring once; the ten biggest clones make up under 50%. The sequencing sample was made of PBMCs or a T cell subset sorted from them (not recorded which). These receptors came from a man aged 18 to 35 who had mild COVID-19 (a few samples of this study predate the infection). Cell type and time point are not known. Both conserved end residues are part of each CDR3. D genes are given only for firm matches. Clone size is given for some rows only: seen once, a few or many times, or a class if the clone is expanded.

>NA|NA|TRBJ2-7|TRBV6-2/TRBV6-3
TGTGCCAGCAGTTCTCAGGGGGACTACTACGAGCAGTACTTC
CASSSQGDYYEQYF
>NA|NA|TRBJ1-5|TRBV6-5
TGTGCCAGCACCCCACAGCCCTATAGCAATCAGCCCCAGCATTTT
CASTPQPYSNQPQHF
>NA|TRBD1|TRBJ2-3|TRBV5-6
TGTGCCAGCAGCTCCGGTCTACAGGGGGCGTCTAGCACAGATACGCAGTATTTT
CASSSGLQGASSTDTQYF
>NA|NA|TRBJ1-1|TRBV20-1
TGCAGTGCTAGATTGACCCCCGTGGGTGATGGGACTGAAGCTTTCTTT
CSARLTPVGDGTEAFF
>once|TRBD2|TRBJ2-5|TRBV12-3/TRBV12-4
TGTGCCAGCAGTCGGGCTTTGCGCGGGGGGGCCCGGGAGACCCAGTACTTC
CASSRALRGGARETQYF
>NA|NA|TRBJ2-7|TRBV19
TGTGCCAGTAGTCTCAGGGGAAACTACGAGCAGTACTTC
CASSLRGNYEQYF
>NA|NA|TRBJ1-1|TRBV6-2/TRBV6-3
TGTGCCAGCAGTCTTCATGGGCGGGCTGAAGCTTTCTTT
CASSLHGRAEAFF
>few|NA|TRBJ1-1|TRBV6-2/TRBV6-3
TGTGCCAGCAACAATAACAGGGACACTGAAGCTTTCTTT
CASNNNRDTEAFF
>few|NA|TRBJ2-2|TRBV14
TGTGCCAGCAGCCAAGAGTCGGCCCACACCGGGGAGCTGTTTTTT
CASSQESAHTGELFF
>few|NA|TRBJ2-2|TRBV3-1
TGTGCCAGCAGCCAAGAATTTAGGGGCCGAAAGAACACCGGGGAGCTGTTTTTT
CASSQEFRGRKNTGELFF
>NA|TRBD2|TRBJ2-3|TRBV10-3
TGTGCCATCAGGACTCCCGGACTAGCCGATAGCACAGATACGCAGTATTTT
CAIRTPGLADSTDTQYF
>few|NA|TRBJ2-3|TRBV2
TGTGCCAGCAGTGATGGGGGTACAGATACGCAGTATTTT
CASSDGGTDTQYF
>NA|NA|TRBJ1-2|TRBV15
TGTGCCACCAGCAGAGGGACGGGAATAGGCGGCTACACCTTC
CATSRGTGIGGYTF
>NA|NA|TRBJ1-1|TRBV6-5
TGTGCCAGCAGTTACTCGAAAGGGTTGAACACTGAAGCTTTCTTT
CASSYSKGLNTEAFF
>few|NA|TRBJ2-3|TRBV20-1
TGCAGTGCTACCCCTAGCGTGCGCACAGATACGCAGTATTTT
CSATPSVRTDTQYF